These T cell receptor beta chains were read from a single sample in a study of blood T cell repertoires in COVID-19. The repertoire was sequenced with immunoSEQ multiplex PCR; TCRdb's copy has only in-frame clones and lacks some. Here the sample spans 350,000 or so clones, 90% being singletons. The source material was peripheral blood. The receptor source for this set is a man in his late teens or twenties with active or convalescent COVID-19. CDR3s include the opening cysteine and the closing phenylalanine or tryptophan. Each record gives: CDR3 DNA, CDR3 protein, clone size, D gene, J gene, V gene. The D gene is left open where the match is weak. Size is omitted from some rows. Given values are once, few, many or a class for expanded clones.

CDR3nt: TGTGCCAGCAGTTACAGAGGCTATGGCTACACCTTC
CDR3aa: CASSYRGYGYTF
abundance: NA
d_gene: NA
j_gene: TRBJ1-2
v_gene: TRBV6-5

CDR3nt: TGTGCCACGGGACAACTAAGGGATAGCAATCAGCCCCAGCATTTT
CDR3aa: CATGQLRDSNQPQHF
abundance: NA
d_gene: NA
j_gene: TRBJ1-5
v_gene: TRBV10-3

CDR3nt: TGTGCCAGCAGTTTAAGCCCCACAGGCCGGACGGTGGAGCAGTACTTC
CDR3aa: CASSLSPTGRTVEQYF
abundance: NA
d_gene: NA
j_gene: TRBJ2-7
v_gene: TRBV28

CDR3nt: TGTGCCAGCAGTTGGGGAATTACAGGGGGCGAGCAGTACTTC
CDR3aa: CASSWGITGGEQYF
abundance: NA
d_gene: TRBD1
j_gene: TRBJ2-7
v_gene: TRBV27

CDR3nt: TGTGCCAGTAGTATAAGCCCAGGGCCTCCTGGCTACACCTTC
CDR3aa: CASSISPGPPGYTF
abundance: few
d_gene: NA
j_gene: TRBJ1-2
v_gene: TRBV19

CDR3nt: TGTGCTAGTTCCTCGGGAGGGTCCCTCTCTGGAAACACCATATATTTT
CDR3aa: CASSSGGSLSGNTIYF
abundance: few
d_gene: NA
j_gene: TRBJ1-3
v_gene: TRBV12-5

CDR3nt: TGTGCCACCAGTGATTCTTGGGCAGCTAACTATGGCTACACCTTC
CDR3aa: CATSDSWAANYGYTF
abundance: NA
d_gene: NA
j_gene: TRBJ1-2
v_gene: TRBV24-1

CDR3nt: TGTGCCAGCAGCACCAAGCGGGAGGCAATCTTTGATGAGCAGTTCTTC
CDR3aa: CASSTKREAIFDEQFF
abundance: NA
d_gene: TRBD2
j_gene: TRBJ2-1
v_gene: TRBV7-6

CDR3nt: TGTGCCAGCAGCCCCCCCGGCTCCTACAATGAGCAGTTCTTC
CDR3aa: CASSPPGSYNEQFF
abundance: NA
d_gene: NA
j_gene: TRBJ2-1
v_gene: TRBV25-1

CDR3nt: TGTGCCAGTAGTATGACTCTGGGACCCCTCCACTTT
CDR3aa: CASSMTLGPLHF
abundance: NA
d_gene: NA
j_gene: TRBJ1-6
v_gene: TRBV19

CDR3nt: TGTGCCAGTAGTATAGATGGACAGGCCGACTCTGGGGCCAACGTGCTGACTTTC
CDR3aa: CASSIDGQADSGANVLTF
abundance: NA
d_gene: TRBD1
j_gene: TRBJ2-6
v_gene: TRBV19

CDR3nt: TGTGCCAGCTCACCCATCGGGACAGCCACAACTAATGAAAAACTGTTTTTT
CDR3aa: CASSPIGTATTNEKLFF
abundance: NA
d_gene: TRBD1
j_gene: TRBJ1-4
v_gene: TRBV18

CDR3nt: TGTGCCAGCAGCTTAGGGGGAGGTGAAGCTTTCTTT
CDR3aa: CASSLGGGEAFF
abundance: NA
d_gene: NA
j_gene: TRBJ1-1
v_gene: TRBV11-2

CDR3nt: TGTGCCACCAGCAGAGATCGTCTAGCGACGAACACCGGGGAGCTGTTTTTT
CDR3aa: CATSRDRLATNTGELFF
abundance: NA
d_gene: NA
j_gene: TRBJ2-2
v_gene: TRBV15

CDR3nt: TGTGCCAGCAGTGAAAGCCTAGCGGGAGGTAGGGAGACCCAGTACTTC
CDR3aa: CASSESLAGGRETQYF
abundance: NA
d_gene: TRBD2
j_gene: TRBJ2-5
v_gene: TRBV6-1

CDR3nt: TGTGCCAGCAGCTTACCAGGGGGCGTGGAGACCCAGTACTTC
CDR3aa: CASSLPGGVETQYF
abundance: NA
d_gene: TRBD1
j_gene: TRBJ2-5
v_gene: TRBV7-9

CDR3nt: TGTGCCAGCAGCTTACCAGGGTCGGGCGATGGCTACACCTTC
CDR3aa: CASSLPGSGDGYTF
abundance: NA
d_gene: NA
j_gene: TRBJ1-2
v_gene: TRBV7-9

CDR3nt: TGTGCCACCAGCAGAGGGGGCTGGAATCAGCCCCAGCATTTT
CDR3aa: CATSRGGWNQPQHF
abundance: NA
d_gene: NA
j_gene: TRBJ1-5
v_gene: TRBV15

CDR3nt: TGTGCCATCAGTGGAAGGGACAGGAGAGCTAACTATGGCTACACCTTC
CDR3aa: CAISGRDRRANYGYTF
abundance: NA
d_gene: TRBD1
j_gene: TRBJ1-2
v_gene: TRBV10-3

CDR3nt: TGTGCCTGGGACAGGGGTGGTGAAAAACTGTTTTTT
CDR3aa: CAWDRGGEKLFF
abundance: NA
d_gene: TRBD1
j_gene: TRBJ1-4
v_gene: TRBV30

CDR3nt: TGCGCCAGCAGCTACAACAGGGGGGATGAAAAACTGTTTTTT
CDR3aa: CASSYNRGDEKLFF
abundance: once
d_gene: TRBD1
j_gene: TRBJ1-4
v_gene: TRBV5-1

CDR3nt: TGTGCCAGCTCCCGACAGGCCCATCAGCCCCAGCATTTT
CDR3aa: CASSRQAHQPQHF
abundance: NA
d_gene: NA
j_gene: TRBJ1-5
v_gene: TRBV2

CDR3nt: TGTGCCAGCTCACCCGGGTTAACCGAAAAACTGTTTTTT
CDR3aa: CASSPGLTEKLFF
abundance: NA
d_gene: NA
j_gene: TRBJ1-4
v_gene: TRBV18

CDR3nt: TGTGCCAGCAGTTTAGGAGCGGGGTCCTACGAGCAGTACTTC
CDR3aa: CASSLGAGSYEQYF
abundance: NA
d_gene: TRBD2
j_gene: TRBJ2-7
v_gene: TRBV28

CDR3nt: TGTGCCAGCAGCTGGGTACCGGGACAGTTCGCCCCGTCCACCGGGGAGCTGTTTTTT
CDR3aa: CASSWVPGQFAPSTGELFF
abundance: NA
d_gene: TRBD1
j_gene: TRBJ2-2
v_gene: TRBV7-8

CDR3nt: TGTGCCAGCAGCCGCTGGACTCTCGGCGGCGAGCAGTACTTC
CDR3aa: CASSRWTLGGEQYF
abundance: NA
d_gene: NA
j_gene: TRBJ2-7
v_gene: TRBV7-9

CDR3nt: TGTGCCAGCAGCTTAGAGGCAGGGGTAGTCTATCCGGGCACTGAAGCTTTCTTT
CDR3aa: CASSLEAGVVYPGTEAFF
abundance: NA
d_gene: NA
j_gene: TRBJ1-1
v_gene: TRBV11-3

CDR3nt: TGTGCCAGTAGTATGTCACTAGCTCCAACCTACGAGCAGTACTTC
CDR3aa: CASSMSLAPTYEQYF
abundance: NA
d_gene: NA
j_gene: TRBJ2-7
v_gene: TRBV19

CDR3nt: TGTGCCAGCAGTCGGGACAGCCTTTCTTATAATTCACCCCTCCACTTT
CDR3aa: CASSRDSLSYNSPLHF
abundance: NA
d_gene: TRBD1
j_gene: TRBJ1-6
v_gene: TRBV27

CDR3nt: TGTGCCATCGGCGGGGGCGTTAGGGGTACAGATACGCAGTATTTT
CDR3aa: CAIGGGVRGTDTQYF
abundance: NA
d_gene: NA
j_gene: TRBJ2-3
v_gene: TRBV28

CDR3nt: TGTGCCAGCAGTCCAACACAGTACGAGCAGTACTTC
CDR3aa: CASSPTQYEQYF
abundance: NA
d_gene: NA
j_gene: TRBJ2-7
v_gene: TRBV3-1/TRBV3-2

CDR3nt: TGTGCCAGCACCTCCGGACTTTACACCGGGGAGCTGTTTTTT
CDR3aa: CASTSGLYTGELFF
abundance: NA
d_gene: NA
j_gene: TRBJ2-2
v_gene: TRBV3-1/TRBV3-2

CDR3nt: TGCGCCAGCAGCCAAGTCGTAGATGAACCTAGCACAGATACGCAGTATTTT
CDR3aa: CASSQVVDEPSTDTQYF
abundance: NA
d_gene: NA
j_gene: TRBJ2-3
v_gene: TRBV4-1

CDR3nt: TGTGCCAGCAGTTTCAGGGGACAGAGGGAGACCCAGTACTTC
CDR3aa: CASSFRGQRETQYF
abundance: NA
d_gene: TRBD1
j_gene: TRBJ2-5
v_gene: TRBV28

CDR3nt: TGTGCTATTGCCACGGGGACAGGGAAGACAGATACGCAGTATTTT
CDR3aa: CAIATGTGKTDTQYF
abundance: NA
d_gene: TRBD1
j_gene: TRBJ2-3
v_gene: TRBV7-7

CDR3nt: TGCGCCAGGTTTGGGGAGGGAATGGCGCCCCAGCATTTT
CDR3aa: CARFGEGMAPQHF
abundance: NA
d_gene: NA
j_gene: TRBJ1-5
v_gene: TRBV23-1

CDR3nt: TGTGCCAGTAGTACCGCGGGGAGAAGAACTAATGAAAAACTGTTTTTT
CDR3aa: CASSTAGRRTNEKLFF
abundance: NA
d_gene: NA
j_gene: TRBJ1-4
v_gene: TRBV19

CDR3nt: TGTGCCAGCAGTCTCCGGGACACACATCCCTACGAGCAGTACTTC
CDR3aa: CASSLRDTHPYEQYF
abundance: NA
d_gene: NA
j_gene: TRBJ2-7
v_gene: TRBV27

CDR3nt: TGTGCCAGCAGTCTGGGGGGTGACTATGGCTACACCTTC
CDR3aa: CASSLGGDYGYTF
abundance: NA
d_gene: NA
j_gene: TRBJ1-2
v_gene: TRBV7-9

CDR3nt: TGTGCCTGGACGACCGGGACAGGGGGCTCAGGAGCTTTCTTT
CDR3aa: CAWTTGTGGSGAFF
abundance: NA
d_gene: TRBD1
j_gene: TRBJ1-1
v_gene: TRBV30

CDR3nt: TGCGCCAGCAGCTGGGGGGTAGGCTACGAGCAGTACTTC
CDR3aa: CASSWGVGYEQYF
abundance: NA
d_gene: NA
j_gene: TRBJ2-7
v_gene: TRBV5-1

CDR3nt: TGTGCCAGCAGCCAAGGGGGGCAGGGTTACTATGGCTACACCTTC
CDR3aa: CASSQGGQGYYGYTF
abundance: once
d_gene: NA
j_gene: TRBJ1-2
v_gene: TRBV4-2

CDR3nt: TGTGCCAGCAGCTTAGTTAGGCAGGGAAATTCACCCCTCCACTTT
CDR3aa: CASSLVRQGNSPLHF
abundance: NA
d_gene: NA
j_gene: TRBJ1-6
v_gene: TRBV7-2

CDR3nt: TGTGCCAGCAGCGCCGGGGGGGTAGCGGGCTATGGCTACACCTTC
CDR3aa: CASSAGGVAGYGYTF
abundance: NA
d_gene: NA
j_gene: TRBJ1-2
v_gene: TRBV7-9

CDR3nt: TGTGCCAGCTCACCCCTCCGGGACAGGGGTGAAAAACTGTTTTTT
CDR3aa: CASSPLRDRGEKLFF
abundance: NA
d_gene: TRBD1
j_gene: TRBJ1-4
v_gene: TRBV18

CDR3nt: TGTGCCAGCATCCGGACAGGGGGCGAGCCCCAGCATTTT
CDR3aa: CASIRTGGEPQHF
abundance: NA
d_gene: TRBD1
j_gene: TRBJ1-5
v_gene: TRBV28

CDR3nt: TGTGCCAGCAGTTTCAATAATTCACCCCTCCACTTT
CDR3aa: CASSFNNSPLHF
abundance: NA
d_gene: NA
j_gene: TRBJ1-6
v_gene: TRBV6-5

CDR3nt: TGTGCCAGCAGCTTGGGGGCCGGACACACAGATACGCAGTATTTT
CDR3aa: CASSLGAGHTDTQYF
abundance: NA
d_gene: NA
j_gene: TRBJ2-3
v_gene: TRBV5-6

CDR3nt: TGTGCCAGCAGCTTGAGGCAGGGGGCCTACGAGCAGTACTTC
CDR3aa: CASSLRQGAYEQYF
abundance: NA
d_gene: TRBD1
j_gene: TRBJ2-7
v_gene: TRBV5-6

CDR3nt: TGTGCCAGTAGTAGTAGGGGGCGGCAAGAGACCCAGTACTTC
CDR3aa: CASSSRGRQETQYF
abundance: NA
d_gene: TRBD1
j_gene: TRBJ2-5
v_gene: TRBV19

CDR3nt: TGTGCCAGCCCTCCAGGACAGGGCTCCTACAATGAGCAGTTCTTC
CDR3aa: CASPPGQGSYNEQFF
abundance: NA
d_gene: TRBD1
j_gene: TRBJ2-1
v_gene: TRBV2

CDR3nt: TGTGCCAGCAGTTCCGGGACACCCACTAAGAACACTGAAGCTTTCTTT
CDR3aa: CASSSGTPTKNTEAFF
abundance: NA
d_gene: NA
j_gene: TRBJ1-1
v_gene: TRBV7-9

CDR3nt: TGTGCCAGTAGTATAGGCCCCCCCGGTGCCGGCGGGCGGGGCTACACCTTC
CDR3aa: CASSIGPPGAGGRGYTF
abundance: once
d_gene: NA
j_gene: TRBJ1-2
v_gene: TRBV19